This T cell receptor beta chain was sequenced in a study of blood T cell repertoires in COVID-19. The overall study: Donors in the United States, Italy and Spain gave samples during acute or convalescent COVID-19. Sources were T cells, B-cell-depleted T cells, or PBMCs; the material itself was cDNA or gDNA.

Recruits, aged roughly 18 to 100 years, lived in 24 US areas. Participants had their cohort set by participant-reported clinical history. TCRdb's table, derived via immunoSEQ multiplex PCR, lists solely in-frame clones and lacks some. The sample lists a few hundred thousand clones, around 86% seen once, with 3.5% to 4.5% in the top ten. The germline gives CDR1 SGHAT, CDR2 FQNNGV. V trimming: 0 bases; J trimming: 1 base; junction bases outside the gene matches: 9. This CDR3 has 18 amino acids. The chain combines TRBV11-2 with TRBJ2-7, with 10 bases fitting TRBD2. The sequence was obtained from a man aged 25 to 40 who had recovered from COVID-19. Sequenced sample: PBMCs or T cells enriched from blood (not recorded which). CDR3 in DNA: TGTGCCAGCAGCTTAGATCCGTGGAGCGGGAGGGGTTCCTACGAGCAGTACTTC. Protein product: CASSLDPWSGRGSYEQYF.